This TCR beta chain was obtained from a study of T cells in pancreatic ductal adenocarcinoma. Study-wide points: Compared with tumor, blood showed more total productive templates and around 8-fold more clonotypes. Results skew toward the minority of patients with early-stage disease.

No neoadjuvant therapy was given to the selected pancreatic ductal adenocarcinoma patients before their surgery. TCRdb's table, derived via immunoSEQ multiplex PCR, lists solely in-frame clones and lacks some. The sample consists of over 15,000 clones, under 95% of them appearing once. On this clone itself: Its antigen is undetermined.

CDR1 MDHEN and CDR2 SYDVKM come from the germline V gene. This CDR3 contains 16 residues. The V gene end was trimmed by 2 bases and the J gene end by 0 bases; junction bases not matched to a gene: 2. The receptor comes from a human donor with pancreatic ductal adenocarcinoma. The specimen was PBMCs. The rearrangement joins TRBV28 to TRBJ1-2, with 11 bases aligning to TRBD1. The CDR3 here is CASSLVDRGPNYGYTF. In DNA form, the CDR3 reads TGTGCCAGCAGTTTAGTGGACAGGGGGCCTAACTATGGCTACACCTTC.